The clone carrying this T cell receptor beta chain was observed a few times. The data belong to a study of T cells in Graves' hyperthyroidism and ophthalmopathy. RNA transcripts provided the source from which TCR beta CDR3 regions were amplified. The HTBI primer set drove a first-round RT-PCR of the TCR CDR3. TCRdb recomputed calls from the multiplex PCR reads with MiXCR, one row per CDR3 protein. The profile shows 350,000 to 500,000 distinct CDR3 sequences, about an eighth of them singletons. CDR1 is GTSNPN, CDR2 SVGIG, per germline (reference sequence). Trimming stripped 5 bases from V and 4 bases from J, with 12 bases between. The CDR3 spans 13 residues. Uncontrolled infection, other autoimmune disease, pregnancy or lactation excluded patients.

This clonotype was obtained from a woman aged 18-29 years with Graves' hyperthyroidism. Input material: blood. V is TRBV30 and J is TRBJ1-3, with TRBD1 as a possible D gene (5 bases). As DNA, the CDR3 is TGTGCCTGGGACAGCCTACCGGGAAACACCATATATTTT. Protein sequence: CAWDSLPGNTIYF.